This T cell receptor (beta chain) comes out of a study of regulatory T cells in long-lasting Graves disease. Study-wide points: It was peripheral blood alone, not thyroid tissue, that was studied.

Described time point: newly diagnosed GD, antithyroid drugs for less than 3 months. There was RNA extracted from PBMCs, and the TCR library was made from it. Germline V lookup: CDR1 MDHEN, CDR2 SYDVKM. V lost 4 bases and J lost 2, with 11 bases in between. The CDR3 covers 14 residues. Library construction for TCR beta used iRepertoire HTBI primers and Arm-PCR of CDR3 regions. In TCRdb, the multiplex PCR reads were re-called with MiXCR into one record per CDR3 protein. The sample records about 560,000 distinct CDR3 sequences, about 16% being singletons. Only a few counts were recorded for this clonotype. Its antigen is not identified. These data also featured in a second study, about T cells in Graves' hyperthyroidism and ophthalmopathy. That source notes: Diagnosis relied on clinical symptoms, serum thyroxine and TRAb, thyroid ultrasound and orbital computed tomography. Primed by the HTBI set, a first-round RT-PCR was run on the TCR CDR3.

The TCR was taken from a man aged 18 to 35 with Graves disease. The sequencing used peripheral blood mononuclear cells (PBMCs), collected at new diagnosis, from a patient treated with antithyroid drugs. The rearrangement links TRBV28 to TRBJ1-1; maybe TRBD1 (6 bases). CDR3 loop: CASSYEGVNTEAFF. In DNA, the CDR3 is TGTGCCAGCAGTTACGAGGGGGTCAACACTGAAGCTTTCTTT.